The 22 T cell receptor beta chains below come from one sample, sequenced in a study of cytomegalovirus exposure and HLA in healthy donors (TCRdb year 2017). The method behind the library was the immunoSEQ multiplex PCR assay. For the multiplex PCR, a mixture combining 60 forward primers for TCR Vbeta segments and 13 reverse primers for TCR Jbeta segments was used. TCRdb retrieved this table from immuneACCESS and kept in-frame rearrangements only. Not all clones are present; in checked studies, unresolved V genes account for under half, and no reason is known for the remainder. The sample includes 150,000 to 200,000 clones, with roughly four fifths observed a single time. The ten largest account for approximately 2% of the sample. Material for sequencing was PBMCs. Receptors were obtained from a woman aged 18-29 years in good health and CMV-seronegative.

The table lists this clone with a few counts. This chain connects TRBV5-1 to TRBJ2-5, with 10 bases fitting TRBD2. CDR1 SGHRS and CDR2 YFSETQ come from the germline V gene. The junction had 6 bases not matched to a gene; V was cut back by 5 bases and J by 2 bases. This CDR3 contains 15 residues. The CDR3 DNA follows: TGCGCCAGCAGTTCAAGCGGGAGGGGGCAAGAGACCCAGTACTTC. It yields the protein CASSSSGRGQETQYF.

The rearrangement links TRBV7-9 to TRBJ2-7; TRBD1 aligns across 7 bases. The CDR3 spans 16 residues. The junction had 20 bases not matched to a gene; V was cut back by 11 bases and J by 4 bases. Per germline, CDR1 SEHNR and CDR2 FQNEAQ (reference sequence). CDR3 loop: CAGEGRTGAQYYEQYF. DNA for the CDR3: TGTGCCGGCGAAGGGAGAACAGGGGCACAGTATTACGAGCAGTACTTC.

The chain employs TRBV28 and TRBJ2-7; 8 nucleotides match TRBD1. V lost 2 bases to trimming and J lost 6 bases; unmatched junction nucleotides: 9. CDR3 length: 15 residues. Per germline, CDR1 MDHEN and CDR2 SYDVKM. CDR3: CASSLPDRGFSEQYF. The DNA of the CDR3 is TGTGCCAGCAGTTTACCCGACAGGGGATTCTCCGAGCAGTACTTC.

The chain carries TRBV4-2 and TRBJ2-7; 9 bases match TRBD2. This CDR3 is 16 amino acids long. CDR1 and CDR2 (germline): LGHNA, YNFKEQ. Trimming took 0 bases from V and 2 from J; bases not matched to a gene: 5. DNA of the CDR3: TGTGCCAGCAGCCAAGATTCTAGCGGGGTCCCCTACGAGCAGTACTTC. It specifies CASSQDSSGVPYEQYF.

This chain connects TRBV29-1 to TRBJ1-5; D possibly corresponds to TRBD1 (5 bases). The germline V gene encodes CDR1 SQVTM and CDR2 ANQGSEA. The CDR3 covers 13 residues. Trimming left V 5 bases short and J 3 bases short, with 11 bases between. CDR3 in amino acids: CSVSDRVNQPQHF. The DNA for the CDR3 is TGCAGCGTTTCCGACAGAGTCAATCAGCCCCAGCATTTT.

The J gene is TRBJ1-2, the V gene TRBV19; D is ambiguous. V lost 1 base and J 0 bases, leaving 9 bases between the germline ends. The germline V gene encodes CDR1 LNHDA and CDR2 SQIVND (reference sequence). The CDR3 is 15 residues long. The CDR3 here is CASSIAAAPNYGYTF. In DNA form, the CDR3 reads TGTGCCAGTAGTATAGCGGCAGCGCCTAACTATGGCTACACCTTC.

The chain joins TRBV28 to TRBJ2-7; D is undetermined. Trimming pared 4 bases from V and 0 bases from J, leaving 4 bases between. This CDR3 has 12 residues. Per germline, CDR1 MDHEN and CDR2 SYDVKM. CDR3 region: CASSYSSYEQYF. The DNA of the CDR3 is TGTGCCAGCAGTTACAGCTCCTACGAGCAGTACTTC.

The rearrangement joins TRBV9 to TRBJ1-5, with a weak D call TRBD1 (5 bases). Germline lookup yields CDR1 SGDLS and CDR2 YYNGEE. Deletions cut 4 bases from V and 6 bases from J, with 8 bases between. CDR3 length: 12 amino acids. CDR3 region: CASSSGAQPQHF. CDR3 in DNA: TGTGCCAGCAGCTCTGGGGCTCAGCCCCAGCATTTT.

This clone occurred once. V is TRBV5-4 and J is TRBJ1-2; D is unclear. The CDR3 covers 15 residues. Trimming removed 2 bases at V and 4 bases at J, with 15 bases between. CDR1 and CDR2 (germline): SGHNT, YYREEE (reference sequence). CDR3 region: CASSFLYPGAYGYTF. The CDR3 DNA reads TGTGCCAGCAGCTTCTTATACCCAGGCGCCTATGGCTACACCTTC.

V gene TRBV5-1 combines with J gene TRBJ2-7, with 9 bases that match TRBD1. This CDR3 has 13 amino acids. The V gene's germline CDR1 is SGHRS and CDR2 YFSETQ. The V and J ends lost 4 bases and 4 bases, in that order; junction bases with no gene match: 3. Here the CDR3 reads CASSRDRGYEQYF. The CDR3 bases are TGCGCCAGCAGCCGAGACAGGGGGTACGAGCAGTACTTC.

CDR3 loop: CASHGAGGLRHF. DNA of the CDR3: TGTGCCAGCCACGGTGCTGGGGGCCTGAGGCATTTT. V usage is TRBV6-5 and J usage is TRBJ1-5; TRBD1 might be the D (6 bases). The length of the CDR3 is 12 residues. V lost 8 bases to trimming and J lost 15 bases, with 20 bases between them. The V gene's germline CDR1 is MNHEY and CDR2 SVGAGI.

This clone was detected a few times. The rearrangement links TRBV5-1 to TRBJ2-1; no definite D call. Trimming took 4 bases from V and 2 from J, leaving 13 bases between them. CDR3 length equals 15 residues. Germline V gene lookup returns CDR1 SGHRS and CDR2 YFSETQ. The CDR3 DNA follows: TGCGCCAGCAGCGATCACTCGGAGCCCTACAATGAGCAGTTCTTC. This sequence encodes CASSDHSEPYNEQFF.

The chain employs TRBV27 and TRBJ2-3; a possible D gene is TRBD1 (6 bases). The CDR3 loop spans 15 amino acids. Germline loops: CDR1 MNHEY, CDR2 SMNVEV (reference sequence). Trimming took off 4 bases at V and 1 base at J, with 12 bases between the two ends. The DNA for the CDR3 is TGTGCCAGCAGTTCCTGGACAGCAGGCACAGATACGCAGTATTTT. Residues: CASSSWTAGTDTQYF.

The V gene is TRBV20-1, the J gene TRBJ1-1, with no clear D. Germline V lookup: CDR1 DFQATT, CDR2 SNEGSKA (reference sequence). With 5 bases removed from V and 5 bases from J, the gap between germline ends came to 6 bases. The CDR3 runs to 10 residues. CDR3 protein: CSAWQTEAFF. The DNA for the CDR3 is TGCAGTGCTTGGCAGACTGAAGCTTTCTTT.

The chain uses TRBV27 and TRBJ1-5; a weak D match, TRBD1 (5 bases). Trimming removed 11 bases from V and 7 bases from J, with 12 bases in between. Germline V gene data show CDR1 as MNHEY and CDR2 as SMNVEV (reference sequence). The CDR3 extends over 11 amino acids. CDR3 amino acids: CAAGGGQPQHF. The CDR3 region has the DNA TGTGCCGCCGGGGGAGGGCAGCCCCAGCATTTT.

This chain connects TRBV7-9 to TRBJ1-1, with TRBD1 matching 8 bases. The junction had 6 bases not matched to a gene; V was cut back by 5 bases and J by 1 base. Germline V gene data show CDR1 as SEHNR and CDR2 as FQNEAQ (reference sequence). There are 15 residues in the CDR3. The CDR3 region has the DNA TGTGCCAGCAGCCCCGGGACAGGAGCGAACACTGAAGCTTTCTTT. Translation gives CASSPGTGANTEAFF.

The rearrangement uses TRBV7-9 and TRBJ2-2, with 12 bases matching TRBD2. V lost 5 bases and J lost 2; bases outside the gene matches: 3. Germline lookup yields CDR1 SEHNR and CDR2 FQNEAQ (reference sequence). The CDR3 has 16 residues. The CDR3 protein is CASSLGLAGNTGELFF. The CDR3 DNA reads TGTGCCAGCAGCCTCGGACTAGCGGGAAACACCGGGGAGCTGTTTTTT.

V and J are TRBV6-1 and TRBJ2-7, with a weak D call TRBD1 (5 bases). Looked up from germline, CDR1 is MNHNS and CDR2 is SASEGT. V was clipped by 7 bases and J by 7 bases, with 17 bases between them. CDR3 size: 13 residues. Written as DNA, the CDR3 is TGTGCCAGCAAAGGGGCACAGTCGTCGGAGCAGTACTTC. Translation: CASKGAQSSEQYF.

The chain employs TRBV28 and TRBJ1-1; perhaps TRBD1 as D (5 bases). Germline V lookup: CDR1 MDHEN, CDR2 SYDVKM. The CDR3 extends over 16 amino acids. Trimming removed 3 bases from V and 2 bases from J, with 16 bases in between. DNA of the CDR3: TGTGCCAGCAGTTTGTTGGGCTGGGGGGTAAACACTGAAGCTTTCTTT. Residues: CASSLLGWGVNTEAFF.

The chain has TRBV18 and TRBJ1-2, with D perhaps matching TRBD1 (5 bases). CDR1 is KGHSH and CDR2 is LQKENI in the germline V gene. The CDR3 runs 14 residues. Trimming took off 6 bases at V and 8 bases at J, with 19 bases between the two ends. Written as DNA, the CDR3 is TGTGCCAGCTCGGGACTGACCACCTTTCAGGGCTACACCTTC. Translated: CASSGLTTFQGYTF.

This clone appeared a single time. The chain has TRBV9 and TRBJ2-6; the D gene is possibly TRBD2 (6 bases). Between the trimmed V and J ends, which lost 0 bases and 9 bases, there was a span of 10 bases. Germline V gene data show CDR1 as SGDLS and CDR2 as YYNGEE. The CDR3 runs 14 residues. CDR3 protein: CASSVGGTFNVLTF. Written as DNA, the CDR3 is TGTGCCAGCAGCGTAGGAGGGACTTTCAACGTCCTGACTTTC. Together with reference TRBV9 and TRBJ2-6, the CDR3 gives the full variable domain: DSGVTQTPKHLITATGQRVTLRCSPRSGDLSVYWYQQSLDQGLQFLIQYYNGEERAKGNILERFSAQQFPDLHSELNLSSLELGDSALYFCASSVGGTFNVLTFGAGSRLTVL.

The chain employs TRBV27 and TRBJ2-7; 8 bases are a match to TRBD2. The CDR3 loop spans 14 amino acids. The V gene end was trimmed by 5 bases and the J gene end by 3 bases; junction bases not matched to a gene: 6. Germline CDR1 is MNHEY and CDR2 is SMNVEV (reference sequence). This chain's CDR3 is CASSVGGASYEQYF. The CDR3 nucleotides are TGTGCCAGCAGTGTCGGGGGGGCCAGCTACGAGCAGTACTTC.